This T cell receptor beta chain was sequenced during a study of T-cell reconstitution after alpha-beta-depleted transplantation in children. Trimming took 5 bases from V and 4 from J, leaving 13 bases between them. This CDR3 has 14 residues. Researchers prepared the TCRbeta library using unique molecular identifiers, the study reports. TCRdb called the PCR reads again in MiXCR, with one record for every CDR3 protein. The sample records about 400,000 distinct CDR3 sequences, roughly 21% being singletons. This clonotype was counted between two and nine times. The TCR comes from a human donor who donated a stem cell graft to a child with acute myeloid leukemia. V gene TRBV12-3 or TRBV12-4 combines with J gene TRBJ2-3; D ambiguous. Sequencing used PBMCs from the stem cell graft donor, obtained from the stem cell graft. CDR3 nucleotides: TGTGCCAGCAGTCGAGGACGTTACTCAGATACGCAGTATTTT. Amino acid sequence: CASSRGRYSDTQYF.